This TCR beta chain was profiled in a study of shared clonotypes between healthy human individuals. Study-level information: The study enrolled a couple of women and a few men aged 18 to 49.

Sequenced by immunoSEQ multiplex PCR; TCRdb stores in-frame clones only, minus some. The table lists 2 million to 2.5 million clones, about 95% of them singletons, with 0.85% to 1.2% in the top ten. Naive-designated CD8 cells lacked CD45RO, were positively enriched for CCR7, and omitted terminally differentiated effector memory CD45RA+ cells. Trimming left V 3 bases short and J 5 bases short, with 13 bases between. Germline CDR1 is MNHEY and CDR2 is SMNVEV (reference sequence). This CDR3 is 14 amino acids long. Sequencing was carried out using naive CD8+ T cells sorted from blood. This TCR was sampled from a man younger than 35 in good health. The chain carries TRBV27 and TRBJ2-5; D is perhaps TRBD2 (6 bases). The CDR3 DNA sequence: TGTGCCAGCAGTTTGTCGGGGGACGTGGAGACCCAGTACTTC. Amino acid sequence: CASSLSGDVETQYF.